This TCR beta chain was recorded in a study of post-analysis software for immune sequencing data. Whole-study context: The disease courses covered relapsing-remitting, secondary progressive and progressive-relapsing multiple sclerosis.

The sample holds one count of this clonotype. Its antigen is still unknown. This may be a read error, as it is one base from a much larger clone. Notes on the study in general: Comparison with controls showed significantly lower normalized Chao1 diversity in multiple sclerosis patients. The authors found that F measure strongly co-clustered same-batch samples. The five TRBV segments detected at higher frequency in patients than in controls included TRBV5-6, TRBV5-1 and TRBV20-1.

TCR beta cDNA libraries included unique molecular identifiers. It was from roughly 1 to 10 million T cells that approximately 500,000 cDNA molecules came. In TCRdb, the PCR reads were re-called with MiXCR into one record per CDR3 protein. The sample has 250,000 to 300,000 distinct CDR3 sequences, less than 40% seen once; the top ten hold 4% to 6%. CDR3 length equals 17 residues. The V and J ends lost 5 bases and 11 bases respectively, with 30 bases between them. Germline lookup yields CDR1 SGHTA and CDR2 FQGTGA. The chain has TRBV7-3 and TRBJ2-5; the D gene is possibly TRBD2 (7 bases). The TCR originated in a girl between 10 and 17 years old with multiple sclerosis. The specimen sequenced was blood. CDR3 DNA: TGTGCCAGCAGCGCAGTCTGGCGGGAGAATGGGGGCAATGAGCAGTACTTC. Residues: CASSAVWRENGGNEQYF. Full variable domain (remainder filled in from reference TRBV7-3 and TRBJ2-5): GAGVSQTPSNKVTEKGKYVELRCDPISGHTALYWYRQSLGQGPEFLIYFQGTGAADDSGLPNDRFFAVRPEGSVSTLKIQRTERGDSAVYLCASSAVWRENGGNEQYFGPGTRLLVL.